The 29 T cell receptor beta chains below all came from one sample that was sequenced in a study of Tregs in tolerant kidney transplant recipients. Clones were sequenced by immunoSEQ multiplex PCR, and TCRdb holds only the in-frame ones, with some missing. The sample has 240,000 or so clones, around 81% seen once; the top ten hold under 0.65%. Sequenced input: CD4+ T cells from blood. The receptors derive from a human donor in good health.

V gene TRBV11-2 combines with J gene TRBJ1-4, with 9 positions matching TRBD1. V dropped 5 bases and J dropped 0; count of bases not matched to a gene: 7. Germline-derived CDR1 and CDR2 are SGHAT and FQNNGV. This CDR3 spans 17 amino acids. CDR3 residues: CASSTPDRGATNEKLFF. The CDR3 region has the DNA TGTGCCAGCAGCACCCCCGACAGGGGGGCAACTAATGAAAAACTGTTTTTT.

The chain is built from TRBV5-1 and TRBJ1-2; 7 bases agree with TRBD1. From germline, CDR1 is SGHRS and CDR2 YFSETQ. With 1 base clipped from V and 4 bases from J, the junction kept 4 bases outside the gene matches. There are 14 residues in the CDR3. The CDR3 nucleotides are TGCGCCAGCAGCTTGAGCAGGGGGGCCTATGGCTACACCTTC. Protein product: CASSLSRGAYGYTF. Full variable domain (outside the CDR3, taken from reference TRBV5-1 and TRBJ1-2): KAGVTQTPRYLIKTRGQQVTLSCSPISGHRSVSWYQQTPGQGLQFLFEYFSETQRNKGNFPGRFSGRQFSNSRSEMNVSTLELGDSALYLCASSLSRGAYGYTFGSGTRLTVV.

The chain combines TRBV19 with TRBJ1-1; a possible D gene is TRBD1 (5 bases). CDR3 length equals 17 residues. Per the germline V gene, CDR1 is LNHDA and CDR2 is SQIVND (reference sequence). Trimming shortened V by 6 bases and J by 4 bases, and 24 bases separated the two germline ends. The CDR3: CASSPRSGGSIFTEAFF. The CDR3 DNA reads TGTGCCAGTAGCCCCCGGTCTGGGGGGTCCATCTTCACTGAAGCTTTCTTT.

The table lists this clone with a few counts. This rearrangement joins TRBV19 to TRBJ1-2; D is undetermined. V was shortened by 6 bases and J by 8 bases, with 10 bases between the two germline ends. CDR1 is LNHDA, CDR2 SQIVND, per germline (reference sequence). This CDR3 has 11 residues. CDR3 DNA sequence: TGTGCCAGTAGGACCCTTGGGGGCTACACCTTC. It specifies CASRTLGGYTF.

The chain is built from TRBV7-2 and TRBJ2-5; D remains unclear. Between the trimmed V and J ends, which lost 6 bases and 4 bases, there was a span of 3 bases. The CDR3 has 10 amino acids. Germline lookup yields CDR1 SGHTA and CDR2 FQGNSA. The CDR3 sequence is CASSRETQYF. In DNA, the CDR3 is TGTGCCAGCAGTCGAGAGACCCAGTACTTC.

This clone is a singleton in its sample. The chain joins TRBV11-2 to TRBJ1-3; 9 bases are shared with TRBD1. The CDR3 consists of 17 residues. J was trimmed by 2 bases and V by 4 bases; bases with no gene match: 9. From germline, CDR1 is SGHAT and CDR2 FQNNGV. The CDR3 spells CASSSGQGMRAGNTIYF. CDR3 nucleotide sequence: TGTGCCAGCAGCTCGGGACAGGGAATGAGGGCTGGAAACACCATATATTTT.

This clone has just one count. This sequence joins TRBV6-1 and TRBJ1-1; TRBD1 matches 7 bases. This CDR3 is 16 amino acids long. With 1 base clipped from V and 1 base from J, the junction kept 6 bases outside the gene matches. Germline CDR1 is MNHNS and CDR2 is SASEGT. CDR3 region: CASSEGRGLRNTEAFF. CDR3 nucleotides: TGTGCCAGCAGTGAAGGAAGGGGGCTTCGGAACACTGAAGCTTTCTTT.

This clone was counted only a few times. One junction end does not reproduce the germline sequence, and a read error may be involved. V is TRBV7-7 and J is TRBJ2-3; 15 nucleotides match TRBD2. CDR3 length equals 18 residues. Germline-derived CDR1 and CDR2 are SSHAT and FNYEAQ (reference sequence). CDR3 nucleotides: TGTGCTAGCAGCCAAGGGACTAGCGGGGGGTTTGGGGCAGATACGCAGTATTTT. The encoded protein is CASSQGTSGGFGADTQYF.

The V call is TRBV30, the J call TRBJ1-2; the D is unclear. Germline V gives CDR1 GTSNPN, CDR2 SVGIG (reference sequence). The CDR3 runs 13 residues. V was shortened by 2 bases and J by 3 bases, with 10 bases between the two germline ends. The CDR3: CAWSSDTYYGYTF. CDR3 DNA: TGTGCCTGGAGTTCTGACACTTACTATGGCTACACCTTC.

The V gene is TRBV18, the J gene TRBJ2-1; no clear D gene. This CDR3 is 12 amino acids long. V was trimmed by 4 bases and J by 7 bases, leaving 8 bases between them. The germline gives CDR1 KGHSH, CDR2 LQKENI. Here the CDR3 DNA reads TGTGCCAGCTCACTCGCCACTAATGAGCAGTTCTTC. Translated: CASSLATNEQFF.

This clone turned up a few times. This chain joins TRBV19 and TRBJ2-7, with 13 bases lining up with TRBD2. From germline, CDR1 is LNHDA and CDR2 SQIVND (reference sequence). The CDR3 is made up of 15 amino acids. The ends lost 6 bases at V and 3 bases at J; junction bases unmatched: 5. CDR3 coding DNA: TGTGCCAGTAGCACACTAGCGGGAGGGGACTACGAGCAGTACTTC. Translated: CASSTLAGGDYEQYF.

The gene calls are TRBV18 and TRBJ1-1; D uncertain. The V and J ends lost 3 bases and 4 bases respectively, with 18 bases between them. Germline V lookup: CDR1 KGHSH, CDR2 LQKENI. The CDR3 spans 16 residues. Written as DNA, the CDR3 is TGTGCCAGCTCACCCCGGGTGGCCCAAGCACTCACTGAAGCTTTCTTT. It translates to CASSPRVAQALTEAFF.

The sample holds one count of this clone. This rearrangement joins TRBV6-6 to TRBJ1-5, with 8 bases aligning to TRBD1. CDR1 is MNHNY, CDR2 SVGAGI, per germline (reference sequence). The V gene end was trimmed by 7 bases and the J gene end by 7 bases; junction bases not matched to a gene: 9. The CDR3 length is 14 residues. CDR3 sequence (DNA): TGTGCCAGCAATGACAGGGGCTTTGGACAGCCCCAGCATTTT. Translation gives CASNDRGFGQPQHF.

V and J are TRBV5-5 and TRBJ2-1, with 13 bases that match TRBD2. From germline, CDR1 is SGHKS and CDR2 YYEKEE (reference sequence). The CDR3 spans 16 residues. V shed 4 bases and J 6 bases; nucleotides not matched to a gene: 7. The CDR3 region is CASSGETSGRGNEQFF. CDR3 DNA sequence: TGTGCCAGCAGCGGCGAAACTAGCGGGAGGGGCAATGAGCAGTTCTTC. The full variable domain, rest sourced from reference TRBV5-5 and TRBJ2-1, is DAGVTQSPTHLIKTRGQQVTLRCSPISGHKSVSWYQQVLGQGPQFIFQYYEKEERGRGNFPDRFSARQFPNYSSELNVNALLLGDSALYLCASSGETSGRGNEQFFGPGTRLTVL.

The chain uses TRBV5-4 and TRBJ2-3; 9 nucleotides line up with TRBD1. This CDR3 is built from 13 residues. V gave up 10 bases and J gave up 4 bases; unmatched junction bases: 7. The germline V gene has CDR1 SGHNT and CDR2 YYREEE (reference sequence). CDR3: CAGGTGNPDTQYF. The CDR3 coding sequence is TGTGCCGGAGGGACAGGGAACCCAGATACGCAGTATTTT.

This chain joins TRBV5-1 and TRBJ1-6; D is undetermined. The germline V and J ends were trimmed by 3 bases and 7 bases, with 11 bases remaining between them. CDR3 length: 14 residues. From germline, CDR1 is SGHRS and CDR2 YFSETQ. The CDR3, as DNA: TGCGCCAGCAGCTCGGCGGAATTGAATTCACCCCTCCACTTT. Protein: CASSSAELNSPLHF.

This clone has just a few counts. The CDR3: CASSSLPGTGDNSPLHF. Here the CDR3 DNA reads TGTGCCAGCAGCTCACTCCCCGGGACAGGCGATAATTCACCCCTCCACTTT. The chain is built from TRBV7-9 and TRBJ1-6; 8 nucleotides match TRBD1. The germline V gene has CDR1 SEHNR and CDR2 FQNEAQ (reference sequence). The V gene end was trimmed by 4 bases and the J gene end by 5 bases; junction bases not matched to a gene: 10. The CDR3 contains 17 residues.

The chain is built from TRBV27 and TRBJ2-7; TRBD1 might be the D (7 bases). This CDR3 region has 15 residues. Germline V gene lookup returns CDR1 MNHEY and CDR2 SMNVEV (reference sequence). V was cut by 7 bases and J by 1 base, with 17 bases left in between. The chain's CDR3 is CASIRSQGGSYEQYF. In nucleotides, the CDR3 is TGTGCCAGCATTCGGAGCCAGGGGGGATCCTACGAGCAGTACTTC.

The chain couples TRBV29-1 to TRBJ2-1, with 13 bases identical to TRBD2. CDR3 length: 17 residues. Losses at the gene ends were 7 bases for V and 1 base for J; bases not matched to a gene: 10. Germline V gives CDR1 SQVTM, CDR2 ANQGSEA. The DNA for the CDR3 is TGCAGCGCGACCGGGACTAGCGGGATATTATCCTACAATGAGCAGTTCTTC. Its translation is CSATGTSGILSYNEQFF.

The chain carries TRBV15 and TRBJ2-3, with TRBD2 identical over 10 bases. V was clipped by 0 bases and J by 4 bases; unmatched bases: 7. This CDR3 is 17 amino acids long. Germline loops: CDR1 LNHNV, CDR2 YYDKDF (reference sequence). The CDR3 sequence: CATSREWQRGGPDTQYF. Here the CDR3 DNA reads TGTGCCACCAGCAGAGAATGGCAGCGGGGGGGGCCAGATACGCAGTATTTT.

The chain is built from TRBV5-1 and TRBJ1-4; D remains unclear. Deletions cut 1 base from V and 8 bases from J, with 12 bases between. Germline CDR1 is SGHRS and CDR2 is YFSETQ. The CDR3 is 14 amino acids. The CDR3 DNA reads TGCGCCAGCAGCTTGTCGGCAGGAGACGAAAAACTGTTTTTT. Translated, it gives CASSLSAGDEKLFF.

The chain uses TRBV11-2 and TRBJ1-4; tentative D call: TRBD1 (5 bases). The CDR3 consists of 16 residues. Germline CDR1 reads SGHAT; CDR2 reads FQNNGV. The V and J ends lost 0 bases and 4 bases respectively, with 12 bases between them. CDR3 sequence reads: CASSLDLGADNEKLFF. CDR3 nucleotides: TGTGCCAGCAGCTTAGATCTCGGGGCCGATAATGAAAAACTGTTTTTT.

This clone was recorded a few times. The chain employs TRBV10-1 and TRBJ2-2; no definite D call. This CDR3 region has 12 residues. V gave up 5 bases and J gave up 7 bases, with 8 bases separating them. The germline gives CDR1 WNHNN, CDR2 SYGVQD (reference sequence). CDR3 protein: CASSSVVGELFF. CDR3 coding DNA: TGCGCCAGCAGTTCGGTGGTCGGGGAGCTGTTTTTT.

The CDR3 region has the DNA TGTGCCAGCAGCGTAGGTGCCAGACAAGAGACCCAGTACTTC. Amino acid sequence: CASSVGARQETQYF. The chain combines TRBV9 with TRBJ2-5; D gene unclear. From germline, CDR1 is SGDLS and CDR2 YYNGEE. Trimming stripped 0 bases from V and 2 bases from J, with 8 bases between. The CDR3 runs 14 residues.

The chain is built from TRBV6-1 and TRBJ1-2, with 10 bases identical to TRBD1. J was trimmed by 8 bases and V by 6 bases; bases with no gene match: 12. The germline V gene encodes CDR1 MNHNS and CDR2 SASEGT. This CDR3 comprises 15 residues. The CDR3: CASRDSGTGERGYTF. CDR3 nucleotides: TGTGCCAGCAGAGATTCCGGGACAGGGGAGAGGGGCTACACCTTC.

This clone came up once. This rearrangement joins TRBV5-1 to TRBJ1-2; D perhaps matches TRBD1 (5 bases). Germline loops: CDR1 SGHRS, CDR2 YFSETQ. The CDR3 loop spans 15 amino acids. Trimming took 4 bases from V and 7 from J, leaving 20 bases between them. The CDR3 here is CASSLAMRTGPGYTF. CDR3 in DNA: TGCGCCAGCAGCCTTGCTATGAGAACAGGTCCTGGCTACACCTTC. Combining the CDR3 with reference TRBV5-1 and TRBJ1-2 gives the whole variable domain KAGVTQTPRYLIKTRGQQVTLSCSPISGHRSVSWYQQTPGQGLQFLFEYFSETQRNKGNFPGRFSGRQFSNSRSEMNVSTLELGDSALYLCASSLAMRTGPGYTFGSGTRLTVV.

The chain employs TRBV6-1 and TRBJ1-5; 7 bases map to TRBD1. CDR1 is MNHNS and CDR2 is SASEGT in the germline V gene. The J segment lost 6 bases and the V segment lost 4 bases, leaving 12 bases of the junction unmatched. The length of the CDR3 is 16 residues. CDR3 coding DNA: TGTGCCAGCAGTGGTCAGACAGGGAGACCGGGTCAGCCCCAGCATTTT. Translating it yields CASSGQTGRPGQPQHF.

J is TRBJ2-1 and V is TRBV11-2; D unresolved. V lost 2 bases and J 9 bases, leaving 11 bases between the germline ends. The CDR3 length is 13 residues. The germline CDR1 and CDR2 sequences are SGHAT and FQNNGV. For the CDR3, the DNA is TGTGCCAGCAGCTTACGCCCAGCCACTGAGCAGTTCTTC. This gives the protein CASSLRPATEQFF.

V is TRBV30 and J is TRBJ2-1, with D uncertain. This CDR3 has 13 residues. Per the germline V gene, CDR1 is GTSNPN and CDR2 is SVGIG (reference sequence). Deletions cut 5 bases from V and 2 bases from J, with 10 bases between. CDR3 nucleotide sequence: TGTGCCTGGGAGAAGACCGCCTACAATGAGCAGTTCTTC. It yields the protein CAWEKTAYNEQFF. The variable domain in full, with the rest retrieved from reference TRBV30 and TRBJ2-1, is SQTIHQWPATLVQPVGSPLSLECTVEGTSNPNLYWYRQAAGRGLQLLFYSVGIGQISSEVPQNLSASRPQDRQFILSSKKLLLSDSGFYLCAWEKTAYNEQFFGPGTRLTVL.